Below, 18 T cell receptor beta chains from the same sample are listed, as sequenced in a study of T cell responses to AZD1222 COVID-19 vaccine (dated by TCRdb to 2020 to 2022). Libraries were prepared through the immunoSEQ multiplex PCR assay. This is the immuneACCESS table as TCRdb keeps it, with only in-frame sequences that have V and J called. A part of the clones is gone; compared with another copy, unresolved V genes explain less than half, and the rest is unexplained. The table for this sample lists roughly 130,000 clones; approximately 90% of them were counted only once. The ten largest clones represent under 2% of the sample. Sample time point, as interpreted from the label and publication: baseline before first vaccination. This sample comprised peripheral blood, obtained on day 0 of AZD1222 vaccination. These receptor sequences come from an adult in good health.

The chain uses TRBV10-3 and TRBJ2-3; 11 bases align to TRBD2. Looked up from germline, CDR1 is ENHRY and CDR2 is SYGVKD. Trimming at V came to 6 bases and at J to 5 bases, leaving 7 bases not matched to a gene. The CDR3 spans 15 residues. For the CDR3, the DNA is TGTGCCATCAGCGTTAGCGGGGGGGCGAGAGATACGCAGTATTTT. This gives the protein CAISVSGGARDTQYF.

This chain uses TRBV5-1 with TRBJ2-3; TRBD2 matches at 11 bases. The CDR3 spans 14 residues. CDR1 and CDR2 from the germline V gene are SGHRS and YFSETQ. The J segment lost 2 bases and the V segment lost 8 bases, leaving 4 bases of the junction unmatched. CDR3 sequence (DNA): TGCGCCAGTTCACTAGCGGGGGACACAGATACGCAGTATTTT. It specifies CASSLAGDTDTQYF.

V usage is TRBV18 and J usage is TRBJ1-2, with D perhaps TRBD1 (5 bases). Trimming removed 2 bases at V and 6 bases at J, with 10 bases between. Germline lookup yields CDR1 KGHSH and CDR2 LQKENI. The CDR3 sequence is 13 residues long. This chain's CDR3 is CASSPVGGNGYTF. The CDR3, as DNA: TGTGCCAGCTCACCAGTCGGGGGAAATGGCTACACCTTC. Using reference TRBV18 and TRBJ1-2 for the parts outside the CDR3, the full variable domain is NAGVMQNPRHLVRRRGQEARLRCSPMKGHSHVYWYRQLPEEGLKFMVYLQKENIIDESGMPKERFSAEFPKEGPSILRIQQVVRGDSAAYFCASSPVGGNGYTFGSGTRLTVV.

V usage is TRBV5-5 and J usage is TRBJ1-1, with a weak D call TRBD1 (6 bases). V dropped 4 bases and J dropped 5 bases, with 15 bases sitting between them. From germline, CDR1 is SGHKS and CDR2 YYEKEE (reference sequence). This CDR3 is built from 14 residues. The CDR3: CASSARQGQTEAFF. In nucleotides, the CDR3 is TGTGCCAGCAGCGCCCGGCAGGGACAAACTGAAGCTTTCTTT.

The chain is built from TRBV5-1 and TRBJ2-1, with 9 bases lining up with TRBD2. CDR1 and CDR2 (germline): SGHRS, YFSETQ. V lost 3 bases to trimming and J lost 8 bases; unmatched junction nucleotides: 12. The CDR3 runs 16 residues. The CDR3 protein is CASSWISGGGVHEQFF. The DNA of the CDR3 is TGCGCCAGCAGCTGGATTAGCGGGGGCGGTGTCCATGAGCAGTTCTTC.

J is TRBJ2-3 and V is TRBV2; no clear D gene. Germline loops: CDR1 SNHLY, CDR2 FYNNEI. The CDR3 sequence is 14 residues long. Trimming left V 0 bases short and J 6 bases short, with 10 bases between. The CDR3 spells CASSEALLRDTQYF. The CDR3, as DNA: TGTGCCAGCAGTGAAGCGCTTCTGAGGGATACGCAGTATTTT.

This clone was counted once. CDR3 sequence: CASSRDRGRTEAFF. The CDR3 bases are TGTGCCAGCAGCCGGGACAGGGGGCGAACTGAAGCTTTCTTT. The rearrangement joins TRBV3-1 (or the pseudogene TRBV3-2) to TRBJ1-1; 12 bases line up with TRBD1. The CDR3 contains 14 residues. Germline values: CDR1 LGHDT, CDR2 YNNKEL (reference sequence). After removal of 4 bases from V and 5 bases from J, the junction contained 2 bases not matched to a gene.

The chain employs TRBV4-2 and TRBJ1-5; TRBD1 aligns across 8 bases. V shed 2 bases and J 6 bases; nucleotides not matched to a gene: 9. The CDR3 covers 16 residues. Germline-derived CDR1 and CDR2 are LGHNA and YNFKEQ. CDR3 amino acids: CASSQTRGQGRQPQHF. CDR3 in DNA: TGTGCCAGCAGCCAAACTAGAGGACAGGGTCGTCAGCCCCAGCATTTT.

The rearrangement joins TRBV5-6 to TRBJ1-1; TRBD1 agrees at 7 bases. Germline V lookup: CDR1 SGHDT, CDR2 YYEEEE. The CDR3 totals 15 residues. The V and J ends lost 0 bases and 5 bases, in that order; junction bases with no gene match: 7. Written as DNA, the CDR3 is TGTGCCAGCAGCTTGGACCCAGGGGGGGGGACTGAAGCTTTCTTT. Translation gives CASSLDPGGGTEAFF.

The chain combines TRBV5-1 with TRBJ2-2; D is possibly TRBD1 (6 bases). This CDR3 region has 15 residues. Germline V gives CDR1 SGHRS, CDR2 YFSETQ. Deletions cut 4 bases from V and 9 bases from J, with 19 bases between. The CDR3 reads CASSPTGTQDRELFF. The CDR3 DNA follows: TGCGCCAGCAGCCCTACCGGGACACAGGACAGGGAGCTGTTTTTT.

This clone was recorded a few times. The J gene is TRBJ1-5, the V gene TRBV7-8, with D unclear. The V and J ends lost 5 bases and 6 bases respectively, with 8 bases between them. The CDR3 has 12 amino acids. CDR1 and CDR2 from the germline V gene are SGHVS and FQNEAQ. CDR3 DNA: TGTGCCAGCAGCCAAGGCGGTCAGCCCCAGCATTTT. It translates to CASSQGGQPQHF.

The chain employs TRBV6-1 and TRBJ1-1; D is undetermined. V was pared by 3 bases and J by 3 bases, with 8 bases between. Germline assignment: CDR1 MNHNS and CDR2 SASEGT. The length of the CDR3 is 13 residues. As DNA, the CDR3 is TGTGCCAGCAGTGATTCGGGGTACACTGAAGCTTTCTTT. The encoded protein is CASSDSGYTEAFF.

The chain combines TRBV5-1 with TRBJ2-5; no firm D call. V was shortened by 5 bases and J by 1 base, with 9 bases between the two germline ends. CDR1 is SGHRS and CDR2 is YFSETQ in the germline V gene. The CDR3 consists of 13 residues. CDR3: CASRDTVQETQYF. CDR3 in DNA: TGCGCCAGCAGGGATACGGTCCAAGAGACCCAGTACTTC.

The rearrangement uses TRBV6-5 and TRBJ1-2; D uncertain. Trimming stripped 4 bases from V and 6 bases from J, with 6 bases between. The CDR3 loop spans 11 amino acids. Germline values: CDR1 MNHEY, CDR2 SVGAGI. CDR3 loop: CASSSQDGYTF. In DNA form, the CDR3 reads TGTGCCAGCAGTTCCCAGGATGGCTACACCTTC.

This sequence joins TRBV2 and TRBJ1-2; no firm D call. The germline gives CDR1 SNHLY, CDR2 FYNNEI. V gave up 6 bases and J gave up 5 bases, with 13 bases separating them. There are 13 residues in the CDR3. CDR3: CASSPGSPYGYTF. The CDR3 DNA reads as TGTGCCAGCAGCCCAGGATCTCCGTATGGCTACACCTTC.

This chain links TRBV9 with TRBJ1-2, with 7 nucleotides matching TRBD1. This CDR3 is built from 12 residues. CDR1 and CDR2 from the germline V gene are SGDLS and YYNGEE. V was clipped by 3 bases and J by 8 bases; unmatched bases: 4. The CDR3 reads CASSGQGAGYTF. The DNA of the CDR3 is TGTGCCAGCAGCGGACAGGGTGCGGGCTACACCTTC.

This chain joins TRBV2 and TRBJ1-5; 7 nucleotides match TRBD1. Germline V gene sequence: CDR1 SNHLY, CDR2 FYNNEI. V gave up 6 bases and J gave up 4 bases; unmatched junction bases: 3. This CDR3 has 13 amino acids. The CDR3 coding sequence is TGTGCCAGCAGGACAGGGATAAATCAGCCCCAGCATTTT. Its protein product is CASRTGINQPQHF. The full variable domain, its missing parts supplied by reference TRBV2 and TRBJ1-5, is EPEVTQTPSHQVTQMGQEVILRCVPISNHLYFYWYRQILGQKVEFLVSFYNNEISEKSEIFDDQFSVERPDGSNFTLKIRSTKLEDSAMYFCASRTGINQPQHFGDGTRLSIL.

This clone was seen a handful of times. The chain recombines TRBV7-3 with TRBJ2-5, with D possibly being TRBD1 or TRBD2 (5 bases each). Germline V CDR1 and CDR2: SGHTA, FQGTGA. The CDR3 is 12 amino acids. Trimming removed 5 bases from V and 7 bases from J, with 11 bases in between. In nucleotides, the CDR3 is TGTGCCAGCAGCACGGGACCATGGACCCAGTACTTC. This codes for CASSTGPWTQYF.